These 9 T cell receptor beta chains were sequenced from one sample in a study of cytomegalovirus exposure and HLA in healthy donors (dated by TCRdb to 2016 to 2017). The library was built by means of the immunoSEQ multiplex PCR assay. TCRdb's version of the immuneACCESS table is confined to in-frame rearrangements and falls short of the full clone set. An unresolved V gene accounts for under half of the shortfall where checked; the remainder is of unknown origin. A total of fewer than 150,000 clones appear in this sample, around 88% of them only once. 1.5% to 2% of the sample belongs to the ten largest clones. Specimen: PBMCs. The receptor source for this set is a man between 18 and 35 years old in good health and CMV-seronegative.

This clone has at least ten counts. Within the sample, other DNA sequences also encode this same CDR3. V is TRBV6-5 and J is TRBJ1-4, with 10 bases matching TRBD1. Germline CDR1 is MNHEY and CDR2 is SVGAGI. The CDR3 covers 14 residues. Trimming took 7 bases from V and 8 from J; bases not matched to a gene: 7. In DNA form, the CDR3 reads TGTGCCAGCACTACGACAGGGGGCCGCGAAAAACTGTTTTTT. Protein sequence: CASTTTGGREKLFF.

J is TRBJ2-3 and V is TRBV5-1; TRBD2 matches at 9 bases. The germline V gene has CDR1 SGHRS and CDR2 YFSETQ. V was clipped by 0 bases and J by 2 bases; unmatched bases: 4. The CDR3 totals 16 residues. The DNA of the CDR3 is TGCGCCAGCAGCTTGGGGGCTAGCGGGGACACAGATACGCAGTATTTT. This codes for CASSLGASGDTDTQYF.

The CDR3 nucleotides read TGCGCCAGCAGCCAAGATCGGATTAGCGGGGAAGGTGAGCAGTTCTTC. Translated: CASSQDRISGEGEQFF. The V call is TRBV4-1, the J call TRBJ2-1; the match to TRBD2 covers 8 bases. The germline V gene has CDR1 MGHRA and CDR2 YSYEKL. The CDR3 extends over 16 amino acids. The ends lost 0 bases at V and 9 bases at J; junction bases unmatched: 10.

The chain has TRBV29-1 and TRBJ2-5; no firm D call. CDR3 length: 13 amino acids. V lost 4 bases and J 2 bases, leaving 11 bases between the germline ends. Germline assignment: CDR1 SQVTM and CDR2 ANQGSEA. CDR3 in DNA: TGCAGCGTTGGAGCAGGTGGTCAAGAGACCCAGTACTTC. It codes for CSVGAGGQETQYF.

The chain has TRBV29-1 and TRBJ1-5; no clear D gene. The germline V and J ends were trimmed by 4 bases and 7 bases, with 11 bases remaining between them. The germline gives CDR1 SQVTM, CDR2 ANQGSEA. This CDR3 has 12 residues. CDR3 DNA: TGCAGCGTTGCCCCCCCGGGGCAGCCCCAGCATTTT. It is translated as CSVAPPGQPQHF.

The chain employs TRBV29-1 and TRBJ1-2; D not resolved. Germline lookup yields CDR1 SQVTM and CDR2 ANQGSEA. Trimming removed 2 bases at V and 3 bases at J, with 7 bases between. This CDR3 is built from 12 residues. The CDR3 loop reads CSVEYSDYGYTF. The CDR3 bases are TGCAGCGTTGAATATTCAGACTATGGCTACACCTTC.

The chain is built from TRBV19 and TRBJ1-4, with a tentative D call TRBD1 (6 bases). Between the trimmed V and J ends, which lost 5 bases and 8 bases, there was a span of 21 bases. The CDR3 consists of 16 residues. In germline, CDR1 is LNHDA, CDR2 SQIVND (reference sequence). CDR3 nucleotide sequence: TGTGCCAGTAGTCTCTACCTCTGGGGGCGTGGGGAAAAACTGTTTTTT. Amino acid sequence: CASSLYLWGRGEKLFF.

This chain connects TRBV25-1 to TRBJ1-4, with TRBD1 matching over 7 bases. Trimming cost V 1 base and J 7 bases; bases outside gene matches: 9. CDR3 size: 16 residues. The germline V gene has CDR1 MGHDK and CDR2 SYGVNS. CDR3: CASSESNRGRGEKLFF. CDR3 in DNA: TGTGCCAGCAGTGAATCAAACAGGGGAAGAGGTGAAAAACTGTTTTTT. The whole variable domain, remainder taken from reference TRBV25-1 and TRBJ1-4, is EADIYQTPRYLVIGTGKKITLECSQTMGHDKMYWYQQDPGMELHLIHYSYGVNSTEKGDLSSESTVSRIRTEHFPLTLESARPSHTSQYLCASSESNRGRGEKLFFGSGTQLSVL.

This clone was counted many times. The chain joins TRBV6-4 to TRBJ1-2; 9 positions match TRBD1. This CDR3 has 16 residues. V was clipped by 2 bases and J by 8 bases; unmatched bases: 12. Germline CDR1 reads MRHNA; CDR2 reads SNTAGT. In DNA, the CDR3 is TGTGCCAGCAGTGACACGCCACAGGGGGCGTTTGGCGGCTACACCTTC. As protein: CASSDTPQGAFGGYTF.